The T cell receptor (beta chain) under discussion was sequenced for a study of T-cell reconstitution after alpha-beta-depleted transplantation in children. Unique molecular identifiers were incorporated during preparation of the TCRbeta library. TCRdb re-called the PCR reads with MiXCR, one entry per CDR3 protein. The sample yields 700,000 to 850,000 distinct CDR3 sequences, less than 20% seen once. Points from the study as a whole: Several hundred rapidly expanded clones from non-depleted graft cells reportedly supplied alpha-beta T cells about two months post-transplant. Surviving thymic progenitors and recipient T cells were the source of high TCRbeta diversity at day 60 in some patients.

As to this clonotype: As yet, its antigen is unknown.

This CDR3 comprises 12 residues. V lost 5 bases to trimming and J lost 8 bases; unmatched junction nucleotides: 3. The germline V gene encodes CDR1 SNHLY and CDR2 FYNNEI. V and J are TRBV2 and TRBJ2-1; 7 bases are shared with TRBD1. This material consisted of PBMCs, mostly from graft donor cells, taken 360 days after TCRalphabeta/CD19-depleted stem cell transplant. The clonotype originates from a male patient under 18 who had a stem cell transplant for acute lymphoblastic leukemia, so the T cells may come from the graft donor. The CDR3 region has the DNA TGTGCCAGCAGTAAAGGGGGCGATGAGCAGTTCTTC. Translated, it gives CASSKGGDEQFF.